This T cell receptor beta chain originates from a study of blood T cell repertoires in COVID-19. Study-wide context: Samples of COVID-19 (acute and convalescent) were obtained from the United States, Italy and Spain.

Trimming removed 2 bases from V and 3 bases from J, with 10 bases in between. This CDR3 is 14 amino acids long. CDR1 SGHAT and CDR2 FQNNGV come from the germline V gene. In the original processing: Scientists estimated how many nucleated cells there were by amplifying reference gene primers. The method was immunoSEQ multiplex PCR; TCRdb's version includes in-frame clones alone and lacks a portion of them. Clone size and V and J calls were adopted from that table, with D and trimming inferred from the DNA. The data show approximately 250,000 clones, around 89% seen once. Participants, roughly 18 to 90 years old, spanned some 23 US areas.

The chain links TRBV11-2 to TRBJ2-5, with a weak D call TRBD2 (6 bases). This clonotype was sampled from a woman aged 60-70 years in a cohort exposed to, infected with or recovered from COVID-19 (not recorded which). Sample: PBMCs or T cells enriched from blood (not recorded which). CDR3 sequence: CASSLSGGKETQYF. CDR3 in DNA: TGTGCCAGCAGCTTATCCGGAGGGAAAGAGACCCAGTACTTC.